This TCR beta chain appears in the sequencing data of a study of T cells in Graves' hyperthyroidism and ophthalmopathy. Across the whole study: Peripheral blood collection took place at initial diagnosis, before any treatment.

The V end was cut by 3 bases, the J end by 7 bases, with 15 bases between. The CDR3 contains 15 residues. Per germline, CDR1 SNHLY and CDR2 FYNNEI. For this clonotype: Its antigen is unknown. A read error is possible here, since a much larger clone lies one base away.

Template material for amplifying TCR beta CDR3 regions consisted of RNA transcripts. HTBI primers were used for first-round RT-PCR of the TCR CDR3. TCRdb re-analysed the multiplex PCR reads in MiXCR, keeping a single row per CDR3 protein. Of around 350,000 distinct CDR3 sequences in the sample, 15% to 20% were seen once. Whole-study findings and limits: A model of 13 V-J features distinguished ophthalmopathy from stable hyperthyroidism. Blood held most thyroid clonotypes expanded above 0.001 frequency.

Patients with uncontrolled infections, other autoimmune diseases, pregnancy or lactation were excluded. This receptor was obtained from a woman in her thirties with Graves' hyperthyroidism that later progressed to Graves' ophthalmopathy. The genes are TRBV2 and TRBJ1-4; D is possibly TRBD1 (5 bases). Sequencing used blood. The CDR3: CASSDGRVGGEKLFF. The CDR3 coding sequence is TGTGCCAGCAGTGACGGCAGGGTTGGGGGTGAAAAACTGTTTTTT. The whole variable domain, filled in from reference TRBV2 and TRBJ1-4, reads EPEVTQTPSHQVTQMGQEVILRCVPISNHLYFYWYRQILGQKVEFLVSFYNNEISEKSEIFDDQFSVERPDGSNFTLKIRSTKLEDSAMYFCASSDGRVGGEKLFFGSGTQLSVL.